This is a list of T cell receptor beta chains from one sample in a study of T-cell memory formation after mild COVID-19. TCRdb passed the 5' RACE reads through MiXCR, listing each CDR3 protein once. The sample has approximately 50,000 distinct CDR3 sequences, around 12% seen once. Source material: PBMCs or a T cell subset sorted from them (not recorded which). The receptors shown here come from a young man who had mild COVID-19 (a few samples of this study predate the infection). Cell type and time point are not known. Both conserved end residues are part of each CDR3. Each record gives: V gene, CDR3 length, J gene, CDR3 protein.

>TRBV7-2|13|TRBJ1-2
CASSLDGNYGYTF
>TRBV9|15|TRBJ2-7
CASSPQGTGIYEQYF
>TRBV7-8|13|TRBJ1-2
CASSLLFNYGYTF
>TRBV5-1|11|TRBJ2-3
CASSLMDTQYF
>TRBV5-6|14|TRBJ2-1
CASSWGTGGYEQFF
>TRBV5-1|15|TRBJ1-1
CASSLVVGVDTEAFF
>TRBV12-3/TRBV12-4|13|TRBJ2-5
CASSRRPLGTQYF
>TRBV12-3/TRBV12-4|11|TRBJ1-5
CASSLKGPQHF
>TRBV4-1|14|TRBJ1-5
CASSQKAVQQPQHF
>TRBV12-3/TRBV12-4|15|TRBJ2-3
CASSHEISSTDTQYF
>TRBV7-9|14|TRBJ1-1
CASSLGQMNTEAFF
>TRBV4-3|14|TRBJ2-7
CASSPQGGSGEQYF
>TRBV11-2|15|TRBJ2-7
CASSPAGWGRDEQYF
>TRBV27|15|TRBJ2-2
CATGLWQLNTGELFF
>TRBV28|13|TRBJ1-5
CASSPRRNQPQHF
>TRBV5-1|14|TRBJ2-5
CASSTSYRDETQYF
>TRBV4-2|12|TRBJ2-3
CASSQDRATQYF
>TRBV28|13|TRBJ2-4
CASSFEGGDIQYF